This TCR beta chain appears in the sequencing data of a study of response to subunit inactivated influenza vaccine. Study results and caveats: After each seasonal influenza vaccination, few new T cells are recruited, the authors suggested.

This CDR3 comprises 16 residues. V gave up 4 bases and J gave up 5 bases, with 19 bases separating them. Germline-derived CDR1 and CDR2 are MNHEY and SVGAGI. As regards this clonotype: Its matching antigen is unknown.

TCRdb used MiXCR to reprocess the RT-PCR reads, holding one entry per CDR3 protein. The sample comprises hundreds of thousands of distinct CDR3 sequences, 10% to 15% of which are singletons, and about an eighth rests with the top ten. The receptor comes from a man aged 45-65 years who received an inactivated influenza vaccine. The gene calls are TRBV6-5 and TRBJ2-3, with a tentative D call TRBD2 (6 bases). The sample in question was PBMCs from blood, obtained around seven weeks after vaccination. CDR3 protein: CASSSLSGLRGDTQYF. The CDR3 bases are TGTGCCAGCAGTTCCCTAAGCGGGCTACGGGGAGATACGCAGTATTTT.